This T cell receptor beta chain is drawn from a study of HIV-infected children after antiretroviral therapy interruption. RNA-based 3' RACE libraries used unique molecular identifiers. Via MiXCR, TCRdb re-called the 3' RACE reads, giving one row per CDR3 protein. The data hold roughly 46,000 distinct CDR3 sequences, with approximately 4.3% observed a single time. This sample's treatment: PENTA 11 planned treatment interruption arm or continuous ART arm. This TCR derives from a pool of human donors with HIV. Sequencing was performed on CD45RA+ CD4+ T cells from PBMCs, pooled from several time points, taken from a donor given antiretroviral therapy, either interrupted or continuous. The subset was: naive CD4+ CD45RA+ CD45RO- T cells.

For the CDR3, the DNA is TGCAGCGTCTTGACGGGAACTGAACAGCCCCAGCATTTT. Translating gives CSVLTGTEQPQHF. The chain is built from TRBV29-1 and TRBJ1-5; D is ambiguous. V shed 6 bases and J shed 7 bases, with 16 bases lying between them. The CDR3 runs 13 residues. Per the germline V gene, CDR1 is SQVTM and CDR2 is ANQGSEA.